What follows are 11 T cell receptor beta chains derived from one specimen sequenced in a study of CD8 T cells in Susac syndrome. Reverse transcription of roughly 0.45 to 1 ug RNA used random hexamers. MiXCR was run by TCRdb on the immunoSEQ multiplex PCR reads, yielding one entry per CDR3 protein. The table lists about 130,000 distinct CDR3 sequences, roughly 94% of them singletons. Sequencing input: CD4+ T cells from PBMCs. These receptor sequences come from a human donor with multiple sclerosis.

This clonotype was observed a single time. This chain uses TRBV4-2 with TRBJ2-2, with unresolved D. The V end was cut by 3 bases, the J end by 7 bases, with 3 bases between. CDR1 LGHNA and CDR2 YNFKEQ come from the germline V gene. CDR3 length: 11 amino acids. CDR3 amino acids: CASSHGGELFF. In DNA, the CDR3 is TGTGCCAGCAGCCATGGCGGGGAGCTGTTTTTT.

The rearrangement links TRBV20-1 to TRBJ1-1, with 7 bases fitting TRBD1. The V and J ends lost 5 bases and 3 bases, in that order; junction bases with no gene match: 6. There are 13 residues in the CDR3. Looked up from germline, CDR1 is DFQATT and CDR2 is SNEGSKA (reference sequence). The CDR3 DNA sequence: TGCAGTGCTTTGACAGGGAGGGACACTGAAGCTTTCTTT. Amino acid sequence: CSALTGRDTEAFF.

The chain uses TRBV29-1 and TRBJ2-7; D may be TRBD1 or TRBD2 (5 bases each). CDR1 is SQVTM, CDR2 ANQGSEA, per germline. The V end lost 5 bases, the J end lost 2 bases, and 13 bases lay between the germline ends. The CDR3 extends over 13 amino acids. The CDR3 reads CSVLGTQTYEQYF. DNA for the CDR3: TGCAGCGTTCTTGGGACGCAAACCTACGAGCAGTACTTC.

This clonotype was counted once. The chain links TRBV5-6 to TRBJ1-1; D remains unclear. V lost 4 bases and J 0 bases, leaving 13 bases between the germline ends. There are 15 residues in the CDR3. Germline V lookup: CDR1 SGHDT, CDR2 YYEEEE. The CDR3 loop is CASSKVGQMNTEAFF. CDR3 nucleotides: TGTGCCAGCAGCAAGGTTGGGCAGATGAACACTGAAGCTTTCTTT. The complete variable domain, with remaining parts taken from reference TRBV5-6 and TRBJ1-1, reads DAGVTQSPTHLIKTRGQQVTLRCSPKSGHDTVSWYQQALGQGPQFIFQYYEEEERQRGNFPDRFSGHQFPNYSSELNVNALLLGDSALYLCASSKVGQMNTEAFFGQGTRLTVV.

The chain combines TRBV12-3 or TRBV12-4 with TRBJ1-2; D gene uncertain. CDR3 size: 13 residues. V was pared by 5 bases and J by 1 base, with 8 bases between. The CDR3 protein is CASSEPINYGYTF. The CDR3 region has the DNA TGTGCCAGCAGTGAACCCATTAACTATGGCTACACCTTC.

The J gene is TRBJ1-1, the V gene TRBV4-2; 9 nucleotides agree with TRBD1. Germline CDR1 and CDR2: LGHNA and YNFKEQ. This CDR3 contains 16 residues. V gave up 3 bases and J gave up 7 bases; unmatched junction bases: 12. The CDR3 DNA is TGTGCCAGCAGCCAGGGATCGGGACAGGGTTATGTTGAAGCTTTCTTT. It is translated as CASSQGSGQGYVEAFF.

CDR3 DNA sequence: TGTGCCACCAGCCCCTCAACTGCCTGGAGCACCGGGGAGCTGTTTTTT. Its translation is CATSPSTAWSTGELFF. The V and J genes are TRBV24-1 and TRBJ2-2; D is undetermined. V shed 7 bases and J shed 4 bases, with 18 bases lying between them. The CDR3 consists of 16 residues. CDR1 is KGHDR, CDR2 SFDVKD, per germline.

This clonotype is a singleton in its sample. CDR3 nucleotide sequence: TGCGCCAGCAGTCAATATCCTCGGGACGGAACCTACGAGCAGTACTTC. This codes for CASSQYPRDGTYEQYF. J is TRBJ2-7 and V is TRBV23-1; either TRBD1 or TRBD2 may supply D (5 bases each). TRBV23-1 qualifies as an ORF whose function is uncertain. Trimming took 1 base from V and 2 from J, leaving 15 bases between them. The CDR3 loop spans 16 amino acids.

The chain combines TRBV6-1 with TRBJ2-6; 7 nucleotides match TRBD2. This CDR3 is built from 15 residues. V gave up 6 bases and J gave up 0 bases; unmatched junction bases: 2. Germline V gives CDR1 MNHNS, CDR2 SASEGT. The CDR3 nucleotides read TGTGCCAGCAGGGGAGGGGACTCTGGGGCCAACGTCCTGACTTTC. This sequence encodes CASRGGDSGANVLTF.

The count of this clonotype is one. The chain uses TRBV30 and TRBJ1-5, with D possibly matching TRBD1 (5 bases). V was trimmed by 1 base and J by 10 bases, leaving 14 bases between them. The CDR3 runs 13 residues. Per germline, CDR1 GTSNPN and CDR2 SVGIG (reference sequence). The CDR3 DNA is TGTGCCTGGAGTGCAGTCGGAAGGGGACCCCAGCATTTT. It codes for CAWSAVGRGPQHF.

The rearrangement links TRBV15 to TRBJ1-1; D is uncertain. V was trimmed by 1 base and J by 5 bases, leaving 17 bases between them. The CDR3 runs 16 residues. Germline assignment: CDR1 LNHNV and CDR2 YYDKDF (reference sequence). In DNA, the CDR3 is TGTGCCACCAGCAGAGTAAGATCCGTAATCGGAACTGAAGCTTTCTTT. Amino acids: CATSRVRSVIGTEAFF.